This T cell receptor beta chain was obtained from a study of regulatory T cells in long-lasting Graves disease. This clonotype was observed many times. The CDR3 extends over 13 amino acids. With 1 base removed from V and 5 bases from J, the gap between germline ends came to 8 bases. CDR1 and CDR2 from the germline V gene are SGHAT and FQNNGV. This sample's time point: newly diagnosed GD, antithyroid drugs for less than 3 months. Generation of the TCR library employed RNA extracted from PBMCs. Relying on iRepertoire HTBI primers and Arm-PCR of CDR3 regions, the team built TCR beta libraries. TCRdb reprocessed the multiplex PCR reads via MiXCR and lists one record per CDR3 protein. The repertoire holds hundreds of thousands of distinct CDR3 sequences, around 16% seen once, with about 8% in the top ten. The data also belong to a second study, concerning T cells in Graves' hyperthyroidism and ophthalmopathy.

Sequenced material: peripheral blood mononuclear cells (PBMCs), taken at new diagnosis, from a patient treated with antithyroid drugs. The origin of this receptor is a middle-aged woman with Graves disease. This sequence joins TRBV11-2 and TRBJ1-1, with D unclear. The CDR3 coding sequence is TGTGCCAGCAGCTTAGCGCTGGGGACTGAAGCTTTCTTT. Its translation is CASSLALGTEAFF.